These 15 T cell receptor beta chains originate from one sample sequenced in a study of Ad26.COV2.S vaccination and SARS-CoV-2 variants. Treatment: roughly 20 received Ad26.COV2.S at low or high dose, single or two shots; about 5 received placebo; per-sample allocation not given. All samples were drawn on day 63, counting from the first vaccine or placebo injection. Repertoires were generated with immunoSEQ multiplex PCR, while TCRdb's copy carries only in-frame clones and drops some. Of about 380,000 clones listed, about 83% are singletons. Material: peripheral blood, obtained in a trial of Ad26.COV2.S vaccine versus placebo. These receptors originate from a person aged 18 to 59 who received the Ad26.COV2.S COVID-19 vaccine or a placebo.

The rearrangement uses TRBV9 and TRBJ2-1; TRBD2 agrees at 8 bases. Trimming took 3 bases from V and 3 from J; bases not matched to a gene: 2. Germline CDR1 is SGDLS and CDR2 is YYNGEE. This CDR3 spans 14 amino acids. The chain's CDR3 is CASSERGLYNEQFF. The CDR3 bases are TGTGCCAGCAGCGAGCGGGGGCTCTACAATGAGCAGTTCTTC.

V and J are TRBV11-3 and TRBJ1-3; TRBD1 matches 9 bases. The CDR3 covers 16 residues. J gave up 0 bases and V 5 bases, and 5 bases lay outside the gene matches. From germline, CDR1 is SGHNT and CDR2 YENEEA. The CDR3 DNA reads as TGTGCCAGCAGCCCGGGACAGGGAAACTCTGGAAACACCATATATTTT. It encodes CASSPGQGNSGNTIYF.

V usage is TRBV24-1 and J usage is TRBJ2-7, with 8 bases lining up with TRBD1. Germline V gives CDR1 KGHDR, CDR2 SFDVKD. Germline trimming cut 3 bases from V and 6 bases from J; bases unmatched to any gene: 3. The CDR3 is made up of 13 amino acids. The CDR3 region has the DNA TGTGCCACCAGTGATCCGACAGGGGTCGAGCAGTACTTC. It specifies CATSDPTGVEQYF.

The chain combines TRBV19 with TRBJ2-2; the D is unclear. The CDR3 runs to 12 residues. V gave up 5 bases and J gave up 10 bases, with 11 bases separating them. The germline gives CDR1 LNHDA, CDR2 SQIVND (reference sequence). The CDR3 here is CASSSGWPELFF. Written as DNA, the CDR3 is TGTGCCAGTAGTTCCGGCTGGCCGGAGCTGTTTTTT. Using reference TRBV19 and TRBJ2-2 for the parts outside the CDR3, the full variable domain is DGGITQSPKYLFRKEGQNVTLSCEQNLNHDAMYWYRQDPGQGLRLIYYSQIVNDFQKGDIAEGYSVSREKKESFPLTVTSAQKNPTAFYLCASSSGWPELFFGEGSRLTVL.

The V and J genes are TRBV5-1 and TRBJ2-5; tentatively, D is TRBD1 (6 bases). The germline V and J ends were trimmed by 6 bases and 5 bases, with 14 bases remaining between them. The germline CDR1 and CDR2 sequences are SGHRS and YFSETQ. The CDR3 has 13 amino acids. DNA of the CDR3: TGCGCCAGCATGGCAGGGGATACTGAGACCCAGTACTTC. This sequence encodes CASMAGDTETQYF.

This clone was seen more than once but under ten times. This CDR3 is CASSPRGADNQPQHF. The CDR3 nucleotides are TGTGCCAGCTCACCAAGGGGGGCGGACAATCAGCCCCAGCATTTT. V usage is TRBV18 and J usage is TRBJ1-5, with D tentatively TRBD1 (6 bases). CDR1 KGHSH and CDR2 LQKENI come from the germline V gene. The CDR3 loop spans 15 amino acids. V gave up 2 bases and J gave up 3 bases, with 11 bases separating them.

V and J are TRBV12-3 or TRBV12-4 and TRBJ2-7; TRBD2 is a possible D gene (6 bases). The ends were cut back, 6 bases at V and 2 bases at J, with 11 bases in the middle. The CDR3 covers 13 residues. The CDR3 coding sequence is TGTGCCAGCAGCCGGGGGACGGCCTACGAGCAGTACTTC. It is translated as CASSRGTAYEQYF.

Written as DNA, the CDR3 is TGTGCCAGCAGCTTATCTTGGGGGGCTGATGACACCGGGGAGCTGTTTTTT. Translated, it gives CASSLSWGADDTGELFF. The genes are TRBV7-3 and TRBJ2-2; the D call may be TRBD1 or TRBD2 (6 bases each). The CDR3 spans 17 residues. V was clipped by 2 bases and J by 3 bases, with 16 bases between them. Germline loops: CDR1 SGHTA, CDR2 FQGTGA.

The sample holds one count of this clone. The genes are TRBV19 and TRBJ2-1; D is uncertain. Germline V gene sequence: CDR1 LNHDA, CDR2 SQIVND (reference sequence). With 1 base removed from V and 0 bases from J, the gap between germline ends came to 13 bases. The CDR3 totals 17 residues. The CDR3 nucleotides read TGTGCCAGTAGTATAGTGATGGGATACGCCTCCTACAATGAGCAGTTCTTC. It is translated as CASSIVMGYASYNEQFF.

In its sample, this clone was seen once. J is TRBJ2-7 and V is TRBV4-2, with 8 bases aligning to TRBD2. The germline V gene has CDR1 LGHNA and CDR2 YNFKEQ. The CDR3 covers 18 residues. The V segment lost 0 bases and the J segment 6 bases; nucleotides outside the gene matches: 16. The CDR3 reads CASSQEWAGGGVSGEQYF. CDR3 DNA sequence: TGTGCCAGCAGCCAAGAATGGGCGGGGGGAGGGGTGTCGGGCGAGCAGTACTTC.

The V and J genes are TRBV19 and TRBJ1-5; the D is unclear. The CDR3 extends over 16 amino acids. Germline V lookup: CDR1 LNHDA, CDR2 SQIVND (reference sequence). The V end was cut by 3 bases, the J end by 0 bases, with 12 bases between. CDR3 loop: CASSIRESASNQPQHF. The CDR3 DNA follows: TGTGCCAGTAGTATTAGGGAATCGGCTAGCAATCAGCCCCAGCATTTT.

This chain uses TRBV9 with TRBJ2-5, with 8 bases identical to TRBD1. The trim removed 2 bases at V and 5 bases at J, leaving 5 bases unmatched. Germline V gene sequence: CDR1 SGDLS, CDR2 YYNGEE. This CDR3 region has 14 residues. This chain's CDR3 is CASSVQGARETQYF. The CDR3 region has the DNA TGTGCCAGCAGCGTCCAGGGGGCGAGGGAGACCCAGTACTTC.

This chain links TRBV4-1 with TRBJ1-4, with D uncertain. The CDR3 is 15 amino acids. V lost 0 bases to trimming and J lost 8 bases, with 13 bases between them. Germline lookup yields CDR1 MGHRA and CDR2 YSYEKL. DNA of the CDR3: TGCGCCAGCAGCCAAGATAAAAGGGTTGACGAAAAACTGTTTTTT. It specifies CASSQDKRVDEKLFF.

A single count supports this clone. CDR3 in amino acids: CASSRTGRGEQYF. The CDR3 region has the DNA TGTGCCAGCAGCCGGACGGGACGCGGGGAGCAGTACTTC. V usage is TRBV5-4 and J usage is TRBJ2-7; either TRBD1 or TRBD2 may fit D (5 bases each). The CDR3 covers 13 residues. Germline V lookup: CDR1 SGHNT, CDR2 YYREEE (reference sequence). V shed 4 bases and J shed 7 bases, with 15 bases lying between them. Looking up the rest from reference TRBV5-4 and TRBJ2-7 gives the full variable domain: ETGVTQSPTHLIKTRGQQVTLRCSSQSGHNTVSWYQQALGQGPQFIFQYYREEENGRGNFPPRFSGLQFPNYSSELNVNALELDDSALYLCASSRTGRGEQYFGPGTRLTVT.

The rearrangement links TRBV12-3 or TRBV12-4 to TRBJ1-1, with D hard to call. The CDR3 totals 13 residues. V dropped 2 bases and J dropped 8 bases, with 12 bases sitting between them. The CDR3 loop reads CASSLFGQAEAFF. The CDR3 coding sequence is TGTGCCAGCAGTTTATTCGGGCAGGCCGAAGCTTTCTTT.